The entry that follows covers one T cell receptor beta chain sequence. Its antigen is undetermined. The data derive from a study of response to subunit inactivated influenza vaccine. From germline, CDR1 is SGHAT and CDR2 FQNNGV. This CDR3 has 17 residues. Germline trimming cut 1 base from V and 3 bases from J; bases unmatched to any gene: 4. TCRdb analysed the RT-PCR reads with MiXCR anew, one entry per CDR3 protein. The data contain about 500,000 distinct CDR3 sequences, approximately 15% of them singletons. General study findings and limits: The authors offered the suggestion that each seasonal influenza vaccination recruits few new T cells.

The J gene is TRBJ2-1, the V gene TRBV11-2; 12 positions match TRBD2. This TCR was recovered from a man aged 50 to 69 who received an inactivated influenza vaccine. Sequencing used CD4+ T cells sorted from PBMCs, obtained roughly 24 months after vaccination. The CDR3 DNA sequence: TGTGCCAGCAGCTTAGTTCTAGCGGGGGGGTTCTACAATGAGCAGTTCTTC. Protein: CASSLVLAGGFYNEQFF.